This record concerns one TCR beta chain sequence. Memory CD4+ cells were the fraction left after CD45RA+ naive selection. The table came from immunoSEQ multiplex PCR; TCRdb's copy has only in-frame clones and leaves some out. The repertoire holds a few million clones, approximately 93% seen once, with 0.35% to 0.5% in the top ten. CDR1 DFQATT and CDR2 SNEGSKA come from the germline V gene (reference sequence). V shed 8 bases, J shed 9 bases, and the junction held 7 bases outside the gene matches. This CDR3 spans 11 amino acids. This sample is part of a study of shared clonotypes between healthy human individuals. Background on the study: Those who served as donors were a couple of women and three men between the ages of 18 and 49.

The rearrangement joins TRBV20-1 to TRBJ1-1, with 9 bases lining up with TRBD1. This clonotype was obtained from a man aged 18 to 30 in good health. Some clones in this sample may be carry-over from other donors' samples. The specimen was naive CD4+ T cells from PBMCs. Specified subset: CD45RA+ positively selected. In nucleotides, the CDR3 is TGCAGTATTTACAGGGGGCGGAAAGCTTTCTTT. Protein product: CSIYRGRKAFF.